This T cell receptor beta chain was captured by sequencing in a study of post-analysis software for immune sequencing data. Study-wide points: Strong same-batch co-clustering of samples appeared with F measure clustering.

Included in the TCR beta cDNA libraries were unique molecular identifiers. A single record per CDR3 protein comes from TCRdb applying MiXCR to the PCR reads. The data show about 430,000 distinct CDR3 sequences, with 35% to 45% seen just once and less than 10% held by the top ten. Regarding this clonotype: Its antigen is unknown.

The sample comprised blood. The sequence came from a girl aged 2 to 9 with multiple sclerosis.

CDR3 in amino acids: CASRRTRYETQYF. The DNA of the CDR3 is TGTGCCAGCAGGCGAACTAGATATGAGACCCAGTACTTC. The chain joins TRBV6-2 or TRBV6-3 to TRBJ2-5; the D gene is possibly TRBD2 (5 bases). The CDR3 loop spans 13 amino acids. V shed 6 bases and J shed 5 bases, with 13 bases lying between them. From germline, CDR1 is MNHEY and CDR2 SVGEGT.